This T cell receptor beta chain was recovered during a study of T-cell memory formation after mild COVID-19 listed by TCRdb under 2021. Context from the whole study: TCR sequence clusters from the two donors were found to be largely donor specific. Longitudinal TCRalpha and TCRbeta repertoire sequencing tracked T-cell clones expanding and contracting after mild COVID-19 in a couple of donors. The cohort comprised two young, previously healthy adult volunteers, one female and one male. The full study reports these points: Some responding clones were detected in pre-infection memory, suggesting pre-existing cross-reactive memory T cells joined the SARS-CoV-2 response. Only a couple of mild cases were covered by the study, and larger cohorts that include severe cases with pre-infection samples were considered necessary. The second-wave clones that peaked on day 37 were not confirmed to be SARS-CoV-2 specific. Clones contracting from day 15 to 85 had balanced CD4/CD8 phenotypes, while a second wave expanding from day 15 to 37 was biased towards CD4+. Contracting CD4+ clones were located mainly in the CM and EM memory subsets, whereas CD8+ clones were found to be enriched in EMRA.

The germline V gene (reference sequence) sets CDR1 to SEHNR and CDR2 to FQNEAQ. From cysteine to phenylalanine, the CDR3 is 15 amino acids long. Here the CDR3 DNA is all that survives: 45 bases in frame from base 1. The germline ends are 17 bases apart after V is trimmed by 5 bases and J by 3 bases. A remark on this clonotype: Its antigen is not yet known. Base qualities were left out, and no much larger clone turns up one base away.

Ficoll-Paque density gradient centrifugation was used to isolate PBMCs. Instrument on record: Illumina NovaSeq 6000. TCRalpha and TCRbeta cDNA libraries were constructed by 5'RACE with constant-segment primers, with sample barcodes and unique molecular identifiers being introduced. Trizol reagent was used to extract RNA from every sample. Library amplification was performed in two PCR steps, and a second sample barcode and Illumina TruSeq adapters were introduced in the second step. Sequencing of the libraries was done on an Illumina NovaSeq, producing 2 x 150 bp paired-end reads. The authors' analysis ran thus. The reads were demultiplexed and collapsed into UMI-guided consensus sequences using migec v1.2.7. Using mixcr v2.1.11, UMI consensuses were aligned to TRA and TRB V and J templates and then assembled into clonotypes. Clonotypes were classified as expanded or contracted when called significant by both edgeR and NoisET, with noise models trained on biological replicates. For edgeR calls, the cutoffs were a false discovery rate-adjusted p below 0.01 and a log2 fold-change threshold of 1. PCA with hierarchical clustering of max-normalized trajectories of the 1000 most abundant clonotypes was used as exploratory dynamics analysis. The CD4 or CD8 phenotype of responding clones was assigned using the separately sequenced CD4+ and CD8+ repertoires. The public reads were reanalyzed by TCRdb: fastp trimming at Q25, MiXCR alignment, in-frame beta chains only. Merged by CDR3 protein, the rows form single entries marked with the most common genes and DNA. TCRdb, rather than the study authors, made the V and J calls. A total of about 400,000 distinct CDR3 sequences appear in this sample, under 25% of them only once. The top ten hold over 10% of the sample.

This receptor was identified in an adult woman who had mild COVID-19 (a few samples of this study predate the infection). The sample titles of this study are shuffled in the database, so cell type and time point are left out; the donor was told from shared clones. The chain uses TRBV7-9 and TRBJ2-7; perhaps TRBD1 is the D gene, with 6 bases matching. Sequencing was performed on PBMCs or a T cell subset sorted from them (not recorded which). The DNA sequence is as follows: TGTGCCAGCAGCGGCCGCGGGCAGGGGAACTACGAGCAGTACTTC. This yields the protein CASSGRGQGNYEQYF.